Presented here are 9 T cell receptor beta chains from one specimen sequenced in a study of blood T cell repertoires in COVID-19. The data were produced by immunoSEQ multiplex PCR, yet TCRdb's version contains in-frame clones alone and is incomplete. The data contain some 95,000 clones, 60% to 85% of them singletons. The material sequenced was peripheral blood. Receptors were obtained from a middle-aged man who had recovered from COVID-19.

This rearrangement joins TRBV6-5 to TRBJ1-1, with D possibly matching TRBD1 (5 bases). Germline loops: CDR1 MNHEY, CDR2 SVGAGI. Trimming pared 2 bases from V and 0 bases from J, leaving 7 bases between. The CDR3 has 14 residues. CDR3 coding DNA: TGTGCCAGCAGTTACACAGGCCTGAACACTGAAGCTTTCTTT. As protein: CASSYTGLNTEAFF.

This chain's CDR3 is CASSLQGTKNIQYF. CDR3 nucleotides: TGCGCCAGCAGCTTACAGGGGACCAAAAACATTCAGTACTTC. This chain connects TRBV5-1 to TRBJ2-4; the match to TRBD1 covers 7 bases. Germline V gene lookup returns CDR1 SGHRS and CDR2 YFSETQ. This CDR3 has 14 amino acids. V dropped 2 bases and J dropped 2; count of bases not matched to a gene: 1.

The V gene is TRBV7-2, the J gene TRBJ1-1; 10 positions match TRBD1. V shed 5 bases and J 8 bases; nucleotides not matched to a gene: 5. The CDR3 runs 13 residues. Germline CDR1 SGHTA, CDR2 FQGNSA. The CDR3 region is CASSARQGAEAFF. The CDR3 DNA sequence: TGTGCCAGCAGCGCACGACAGGGGGCCGAAGCTTTCTTT.

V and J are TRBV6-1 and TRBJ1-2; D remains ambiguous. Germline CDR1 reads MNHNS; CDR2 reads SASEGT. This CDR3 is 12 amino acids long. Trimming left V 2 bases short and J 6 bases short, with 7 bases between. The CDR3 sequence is CASSEQRDGYTF. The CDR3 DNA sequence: TGTGCCAGCAGTGAACAGAGGGATGGCTACACCTTC.

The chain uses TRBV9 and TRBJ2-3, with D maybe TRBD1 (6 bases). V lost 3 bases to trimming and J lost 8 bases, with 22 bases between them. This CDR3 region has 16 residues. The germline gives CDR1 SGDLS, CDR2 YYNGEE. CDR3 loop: CASSAWDTSVSATQYF. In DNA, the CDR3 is TGTGCCAGCAGCGCTTGGGACACATCCGTCAGCGCTACGCAGTATTTT.

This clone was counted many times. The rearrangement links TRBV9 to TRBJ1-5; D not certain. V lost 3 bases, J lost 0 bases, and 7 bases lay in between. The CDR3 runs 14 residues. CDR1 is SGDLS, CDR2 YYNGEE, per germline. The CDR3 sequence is CASSAGYSNQPQHF. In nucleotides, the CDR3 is TGTGCCAGCAGCGCCGGTTATAGCAATCAGCCCCAGCATTTT.

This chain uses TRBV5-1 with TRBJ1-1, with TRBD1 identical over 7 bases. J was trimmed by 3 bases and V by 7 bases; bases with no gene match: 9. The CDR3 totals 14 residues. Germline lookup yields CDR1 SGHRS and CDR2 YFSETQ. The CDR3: CASGRGQDYTEAFF. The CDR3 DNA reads TGCGCCAGCGGTCGCGGACAGGATTACACTGAAGCTTTCTTT. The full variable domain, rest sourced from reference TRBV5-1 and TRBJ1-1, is KAGVTQTPRYLIKTRGQQVTLSCSPISGHRSVSWYQQTPGQGLQFLFEYFSETQRNKGNFPGRFSGRQFSNSRSEMNVSTLELGDSALYLCASGRGQDYTEAFFGQGTRLTVV.

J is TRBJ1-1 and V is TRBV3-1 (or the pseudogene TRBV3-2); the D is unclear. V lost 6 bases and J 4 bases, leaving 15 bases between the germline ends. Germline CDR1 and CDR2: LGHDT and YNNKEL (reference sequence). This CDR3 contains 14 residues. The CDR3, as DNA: TGTGCCAGCAGGTCGCGCGTCGGGAGCACTGAAGCTTTCTTT. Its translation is CASRSRVGSTEAFF.

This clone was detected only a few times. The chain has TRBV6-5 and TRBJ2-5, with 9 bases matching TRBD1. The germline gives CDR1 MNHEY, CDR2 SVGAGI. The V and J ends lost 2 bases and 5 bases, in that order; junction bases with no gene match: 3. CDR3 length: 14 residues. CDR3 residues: CASSYRDRVETQYF. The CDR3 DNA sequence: TGTGCCAGCAGTTACCGGGACAGGGTGGAGACCCAGTACTTC.